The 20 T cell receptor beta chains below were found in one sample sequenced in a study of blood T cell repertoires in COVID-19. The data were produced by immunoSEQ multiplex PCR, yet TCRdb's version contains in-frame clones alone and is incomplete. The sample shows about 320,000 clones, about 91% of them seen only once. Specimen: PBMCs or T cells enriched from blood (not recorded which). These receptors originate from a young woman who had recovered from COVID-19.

The chain's CDR3 is CASSVEWGGYEQYF. CDR3 bases: TGTGCCAGCAGCGTAGAGTGGGGGGGATACGAGCAGTACTTC. The V call is TRBV9, the J call TRBJ2-7; TRBD2 matches 7 bases. The CDR3 totals 14 residues. Looked up from germline, CDR1 is SGDLS and CDR2 is YYNGEE. The ends lost 0 bases at V and 4 bases at J; junction bases unmatched: 4. The whole variable domain, filled in from reference TRBV9 and TRBJ2-7, reads DSGVTQTPKHLITATGQRVTLRCSPRSGDLSVYWYQQSLDQGLQFLIQYYNGEERAKGNILERFSAQQFPDLHSELNLSSLELGDSALYFCASSVEWGGYEQYFGPGTRLTVT.

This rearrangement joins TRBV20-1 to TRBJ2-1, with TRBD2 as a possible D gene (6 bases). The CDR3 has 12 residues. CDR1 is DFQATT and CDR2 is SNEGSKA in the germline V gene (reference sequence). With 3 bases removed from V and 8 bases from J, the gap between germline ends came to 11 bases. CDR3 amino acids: CSASGRGDEQFF. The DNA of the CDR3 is TGCAGTGCTAGTGGGCGGGGTGATGAGCAGTTCTTC.

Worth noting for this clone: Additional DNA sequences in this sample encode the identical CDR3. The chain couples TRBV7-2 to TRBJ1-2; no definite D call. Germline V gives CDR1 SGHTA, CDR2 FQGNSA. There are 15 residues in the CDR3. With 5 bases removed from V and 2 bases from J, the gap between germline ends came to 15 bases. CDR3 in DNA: TGTGCCAGCAGCCTCACTACGGGAGAAAACTATGGCTACACCTTC. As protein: CASSLTTGENYGYTF.

The CDR3 reads CATSRQGTYEQYF. CDR3 in DNA: TGTGCCACCAGTAGACAGGGGACCTACGAGCAGTACTTC. The rearrangement uses TRBV24-1 and TRBJ2-7; 8 bases match TRBD1. V was clipped by 6 bases and J by 2 bases; unmatched bases: 2. The length of the CDR3 is 13 residues. The germline V gene encodes CDR1 KGHDR and CDR2 SFDVKD.

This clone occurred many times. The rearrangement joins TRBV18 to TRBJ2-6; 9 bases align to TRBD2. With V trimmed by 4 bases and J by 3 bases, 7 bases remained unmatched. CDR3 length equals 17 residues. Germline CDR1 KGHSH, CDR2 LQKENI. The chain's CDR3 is CASSLGSGRGGANVLTF. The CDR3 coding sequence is TGTGCCAGCTCACTCGGTAGCGGGAGAGGTGGGGCCAACGTCCTGACTTTC.

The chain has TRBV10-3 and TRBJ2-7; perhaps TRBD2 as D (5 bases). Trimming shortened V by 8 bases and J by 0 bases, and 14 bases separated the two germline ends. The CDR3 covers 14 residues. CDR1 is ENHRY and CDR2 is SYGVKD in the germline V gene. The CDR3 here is CAIGERSSSYEQYF. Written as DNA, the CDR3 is TGTGCCATCGGCGAGCGGTCGAGCTCCTACGAGCAGTACTTC.

The CDR3 spells CATSKPTGDGNEQFF. CDR3 DNA sequence: TGTGCCACCAGTAAGCCCACAGGGGATGGTAATGAGCAGTTCTTC. This sequence joins TRBV24-1 and TRBJ2-1; 7 bases match TRBD1. V was clipped by 6 bases and J by 7 bases; unmatched bases: 11. The CDR3 has 15 residues. Germline loops: CDR1 KGHDR, CDR2 SFDVKD.

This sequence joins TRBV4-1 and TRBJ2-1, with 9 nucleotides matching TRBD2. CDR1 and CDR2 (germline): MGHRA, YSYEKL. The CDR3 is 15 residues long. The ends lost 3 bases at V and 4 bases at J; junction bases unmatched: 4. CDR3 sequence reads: CASSQSSGTYNEQFF. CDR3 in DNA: TGCGCCAGCAGCCAGTCTAGCGGGACTTACAATGAGCAGTTCTTC.

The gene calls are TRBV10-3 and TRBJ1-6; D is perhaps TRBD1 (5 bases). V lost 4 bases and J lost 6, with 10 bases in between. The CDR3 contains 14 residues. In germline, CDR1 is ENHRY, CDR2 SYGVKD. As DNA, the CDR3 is TGTGCCATCAGTGGGGGACTCCTTAATTCACCCCTCCACTTT. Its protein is CAISGGLLNSPLHF.

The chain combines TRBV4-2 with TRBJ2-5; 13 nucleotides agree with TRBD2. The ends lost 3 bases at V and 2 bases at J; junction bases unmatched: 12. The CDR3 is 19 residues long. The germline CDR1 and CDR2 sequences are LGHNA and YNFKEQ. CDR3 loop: CASSQQTSGRWSVQETQYF. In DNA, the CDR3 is TGTGCCAGCAGCCAGCAGACTAGCGGGAGGTGGAGTGTGCAAGAGACCCAGTACTTC.

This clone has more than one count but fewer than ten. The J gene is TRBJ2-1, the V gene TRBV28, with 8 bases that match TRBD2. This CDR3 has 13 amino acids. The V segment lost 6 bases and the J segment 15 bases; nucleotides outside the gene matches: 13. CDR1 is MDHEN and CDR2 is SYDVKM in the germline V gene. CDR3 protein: CASSPSGSGGRFF. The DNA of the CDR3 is TGTGCCAGCAGCCCCTCGGGGAGCGGGGGTCGGTTCTTC.

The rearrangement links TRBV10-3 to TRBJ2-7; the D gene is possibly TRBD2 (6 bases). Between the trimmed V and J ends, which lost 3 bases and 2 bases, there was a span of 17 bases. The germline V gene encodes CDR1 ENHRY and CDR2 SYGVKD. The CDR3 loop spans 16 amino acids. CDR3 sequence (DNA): TGTGCCATCAGTGACCTTGTTACGGGAGTAACCTACGAGCAGTACTTC. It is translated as CAISDLVTGVTYEQYF.

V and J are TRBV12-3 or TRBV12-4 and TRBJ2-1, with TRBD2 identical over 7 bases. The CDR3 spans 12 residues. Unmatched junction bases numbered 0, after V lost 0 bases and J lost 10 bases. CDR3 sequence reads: CASSLAGGEQFF. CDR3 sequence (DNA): TGTGCCAGCAGTTTAGCGGGAGGGGAGCAGTTCTTC.

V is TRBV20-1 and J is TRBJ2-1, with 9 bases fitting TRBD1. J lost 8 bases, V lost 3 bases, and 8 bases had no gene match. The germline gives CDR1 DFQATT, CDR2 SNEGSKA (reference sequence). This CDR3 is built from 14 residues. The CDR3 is CSASEGQGGHEQFF. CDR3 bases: TGCAGTGCTAGTGAGGGACAGGGAGGCCATGAGCAGTTCTTC.

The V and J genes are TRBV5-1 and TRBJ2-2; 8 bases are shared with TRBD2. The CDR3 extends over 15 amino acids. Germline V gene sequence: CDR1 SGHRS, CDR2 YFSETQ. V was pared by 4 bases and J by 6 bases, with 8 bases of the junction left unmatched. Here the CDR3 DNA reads TGCGCCAGCAGCCTTAGCGGGGTTTTCCCCGGGGAGCTGTTTTTT. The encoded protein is CASSLSGVFPGELFF.

The CDR3 nucleotides read TGTGCCAGCAGCTTTCTAGCCGGGACAGGGGGCGCGTACCAAGAGACCCAGTACTTC. Translating gives CASSFLAGTGGAYQETQYF. This chain links TRBV7-8 with TRBJ2-5, with 12 bases identical to TRBD1. Trimming cost V 3 bases and J 0 bases; bases outside gene matches: 11. The CDR3 spans 19 residues. CDR1 is SGHVS and CDR2 is FQNEAQ in the germline V gene.

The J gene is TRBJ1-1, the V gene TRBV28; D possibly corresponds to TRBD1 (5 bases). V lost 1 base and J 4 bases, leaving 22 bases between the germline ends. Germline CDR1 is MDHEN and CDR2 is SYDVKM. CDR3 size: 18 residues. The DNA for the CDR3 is TGTGCCAGCAGTTTATCTTTAGGGCAGGGTGAGTTGGTCACTGAAGCTTTCTTT. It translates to CASSLSLGQGELVTEAFF.

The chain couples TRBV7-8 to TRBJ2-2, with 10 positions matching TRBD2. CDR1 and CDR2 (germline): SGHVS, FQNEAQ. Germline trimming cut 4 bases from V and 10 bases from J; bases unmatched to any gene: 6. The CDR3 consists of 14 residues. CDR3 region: CASSSGLASAELFF. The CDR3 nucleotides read TGTGCCAGCAGCTCGGGACTAGCGTCGGCGGAGCTGTTTTTT. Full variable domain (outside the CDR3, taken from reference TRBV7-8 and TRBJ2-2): GAGVSQSPRYKVAKRGQDVALRCDPISGHVSLFWYQQALGQGPEFLTYFQNEAQLDKSGLPSDRFFAERPEGSVSTLKIQRTQQEDSAVYLCASSSGLASAELFFGEGSRLTVL.

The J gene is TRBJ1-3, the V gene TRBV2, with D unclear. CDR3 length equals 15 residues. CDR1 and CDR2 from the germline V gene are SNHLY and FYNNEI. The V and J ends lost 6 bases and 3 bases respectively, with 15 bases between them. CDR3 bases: TGTGCCAGCAGAAGGACGCTCGGGGTTGGAAACACCATATATTTT. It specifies CASRRTLGVGNTIYF.

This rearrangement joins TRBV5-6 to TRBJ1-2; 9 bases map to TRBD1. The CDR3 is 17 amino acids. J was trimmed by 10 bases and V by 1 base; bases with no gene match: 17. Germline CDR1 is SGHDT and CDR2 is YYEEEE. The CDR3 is CASSLLSGQGVSSVYTF. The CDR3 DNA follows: TGTGCCAGCAGCTTGTTGTCGGGACAGGGAGTATCTTCCGTCTACACCTTC.